The 28 T cell receptor beta chains below all came from one sample that was sequenced in a study of shared clonotypes between healthy human individuals. Assay used: immunoSEQ multiplex PCR; TCRdb lists only in-frame clones, some missing. The table includes about 480,000 clones, over 60% detected once. The sequenced material came from PBMCs. The receptors shown here come from a woman aged 40-49 years in good health. Some clones in this sample may be carry-over from other donors' samples.

V gene TRBV30 combines with J gene TRBJ1-1, with D maybe TRBD1 (5 bases). Trimming took 4 bases from V and 1 from J, leaving 10 bases between them. CDR3 length equals 13 residues. Germline CDR1 reads GTSNPN; CDR2 reads SVGIG (reference sequence). CDR3 amino acids: CAWTLGANTEAFF. CDR3 DNA sequence: TGTGCCTGGACCCTCGGGGCGAACACTGAAGCTTTCTTT.

This chain joins TRBV18 and TRBJ2-1, with 11 positions matching TRBD2. Germline loops: CDR1 KGHSH, CDR2 LQKENI. V lost 2 bases, J lost 7 bases, and 4 bases stayed unmatched. CDR3 length equals 15 residues. CDR3 sequence: CASSPRASGRNEQFF. The CDR3 DNA sequence: TGTGCCAGCTCACCAAGGGCTAGCGGGAGGAATGAGCAGTTCTTC.

The chain carries TRBV7-8 and TRBJ2-1, with D possibly TRBD2 on 5 matching bases. The CDR3 spans 12 residues. Germline V gene lookup returns CDR1 SGHVS and CDR2 FQNEAQ. Trimming removed 3 bases from V and 6 bases from J, with 6 bases in between. The CDR3 reads CASSFSGNEQFF. The CDR3 DNA sequence: TGTGCCAGCAGCTTCAGCGGCAATGAGCAGTTCTTC.

The CDR3 protein is CASSFSVRLGSYEQYF. CDR3 DNA: TGTGCCAGCAGTTTTAGTGTGAGGCTGGGATCCTACGAGCAGTACTTC. This chain links TRBV28 with TRBJ2-7; D not certain. This CDR3 has 16 amino acids. V gave up 3 bases and J gave up 1 base, with 16 bases separating them. Germline assignment: CDR1 MDHEN and CDR2 SYDVKM.

V and J are TRBV27 and TRBJ2-2, with 9 bases aligning to TRBD1. V shed 3 bases and J 0 bases; nucleotides not matched to a gene: 5. The germline CDR1 and CDR2 sequences are MNHEY and SMNVEV (reference sequence). CDR3 length equals 17 residues. CDR3 region: CASSLDRGTANTGELFF. CDR3 sequence (DNA): TGTGCCAGCAGTTTGGACAGGGGTACCGCGAACACCGGGGAGCTGTTTTTT.

The chain employs TRBV9 and TRBJ1-2; 8 nucleotides line up with TRBD1. From germline, CDR1 is SGDLS and CDR2 YYNGEE. The CDR3 spans 13 residues. With 3 bases clipped from V and 8 bases from J, the junction kept 6 bases outside the gene matches. The CDR3: CASSEGQGWGYTF. The CDR3 nucleotides are TGTGCCAGCAGCGAAGGACAGGGCTGGGGCTACACCTTC.

The table lists this clone with a few counts. This chain uses TRBV28 with TRBJ1-1; D might be TRBD1 (5 bases). This CDR3 is 12 amino acids long. V lost 6 bases and J 5 bases, leaving 10 bases between the germline ends. Germline CDR1 MDHEN, CDR2 SYDVKM. The CDR3, as DNA: TGTGCCAGCAGGACGGCAGGGACTGAAGCTTTCTTT. This codes for CASRTAGTEAFF.

The rearrangement links TRBV28 to TRBJ2-6; 9 positions match TRBD1. The V and J ends lost 5 bases and 4 bases, in that order; junction bases with no gene match: 6. Germline V gives CDR1 MDHEN, CDR2 SYDVKM. This CDR3 is 16 amino acids long. The CDR3 here is CASSMYRGLGANVLTF. For the CDR3, the DNA is TGTGCCAGCAGTATGTACAGGGGGCTAGGGGCCAACGTCCTGACTTTC.

Only a few counts were recorded for this clone. The chain uses TRBV27 and TRBJ2-1; TRBD1 aligns across 8 bases. The CDR3 runs 14 residues. V lost 6 bases and J lost 2; bases outside the gene matches: 3. Germline V gene sequence: CDR1 MNHEY, CDR2 SMNVEV (reference sequence). Here the CDR3 reads CASSRTGTYNEQFF. For the CDR3, the DNA is TGTGCCAGCAGCCGGACAGGGACCTACAATGAGCAGTTCTTC.

This chain uses TRBV14 with TRBJ2-1, with D hard to call. Germline V CDR1 and CDR2: SGHDN, FVKESK. V lost 1 base, J lost 3 bases, and 10 bases lay in between. The length of the CDR3 is 15 residues. The CDR3 here is CASSQGFWGYNEQFF. The CDR3 nucleotides are TGTGCCAGCAGCCAAGGTTTTTGGGGCTACAATGAGCAGTTCTTC. Together with reference TRBV14 and TRBJ2-1, the CDR3 gives the full variable domain: EAGVTQFPSHSVIEKGQTVTLRCDPISGHDNLYWYRRVMGKEIKFLLHFVKESKQDESGMPNNRFLAERTGGTYSTLKVQPAELEDSGVYFCASSQGFWGYNEQFFGPGTRLTVL.

The V and J genes are TRBV5-1 and TRBJ2-3; TRBD2 matches at 7 bases. Germline values: CDR1 SGHRS, CDR2 YFSETQ. With V trimmed by 4 bases and J by 0 bases, 5 bases remained unmatched. CDR3 length equals 15 residues. The CDR3 loop reads CASSGRGFSTDTQYF. CDR3 sequence (DNA): TGCGCCAGCAGCGGGAGGGGTTTTAGCACAGATACGCAGTATTTT.

The rearrangement joins TRBV5-1 to TRBJ2-7; 12 bases align to TRBD2. J gave up 2 bases and V 0 bases, and 6 bases lay outside the gene matches. Germline V gene data show CDR1 as SGHRS and CDR2 as YFSETQ. The CDR3 spans 17 residues. DNA for the CDR3: TGCGCCAGCAGCTTGGGGACTAGCGGGAAGGACCCCTACGAGCAGTACTTC. Its protein product is CASSLGTSGKDPYEQYF.

The chain joins TRBV28 to TRBJ1-5, with TRBD1 as a possible D gene (6 bases). The V and J ends lost 8 bases and 0 bases respectively, with 11 bases between them. Germline V gene data show CDR1 as MDHEN and CDR2 as SYDVKM. CDR3 length equals 14 residues. CDR3 protein: CASSKGGSNQPQHF. The CDR3 region has the DNA TGTGCCAGCTCCAAAGGGGGTAGCAATCAGCCCCAGCATTTT. Using reference TRBV28 and TRBJ1-5 for the parts outside the CDR3, the full variable domain is DVKVTQSSRYLVKRTGEKVFLECVQDMDHENMFWYRQDPGLGLRLIYFSYDVKMKEKGDIPEGYSVSREKKERFSLILESASTNQTSMYLCASSKGGSNQPQHFGDGTRLSIL.

The chain combines TRBV5-1 with TRBJ2-2, with D unresolved. V dropped 0 bases and J dropped 1 base, with 7 bases sitting between them. Germline V gene lookup returns CDR1 SGHRS and CDR2 YFSETQ. The CDR3 has 15 residues. The CDR3 region is CASSLAQVNTGELFF. As DNA, the CDR3 is TGCGCCAGCAGCTTGGCTCAGGTGAACACCGGGGAGCTGTTTTTT.

Comment on this clone: One end of the junction is discordant with germline, which a read error may explain. V gene TRBV7-9 combines with J gene TRBJ1-1; possible D gene TRBD1, 6 bases. The CDR3 extends over 16 amino acids. Germline values: CDR1 SEHNR, CDR2 FQNEAQ (reference sequence). CDR3 region: CASSSYAQGGNPEAFF. CDR3 bases: TGTGCCAGCAGCTCTTACGCACAGGGAGGGAACCCTGAAGCTTTCTTT.

The chain links TRBV6-1 to TRBJ2-3; the match to TRBD1 covers 8 bases. The ends lost 1 base at V and 5 bases at J; junction bases unmatched: 5. CDR1 MNHNS and CDR2 SASEGT come from the germline V gene. The CDR3 length is 15 residues. CDR3 coding DNA: TGTGCCAGCAGTGAAGTGGACAGGGATGGAGATACGCAGTATTTT. It yields the protein CASSEVDRDGDTQYF.

The chain has TRBV28 and TRBJ2-5; D is perhaps TRBD1 (7 bases). Trimming shortened V by 3 bases and J by 5 bases, and 16 bases separated the two germline ends. Germline CDR1 and CDR2: MDHEN and SYDVKM. The CDR3 is 15 residues long. The CDR3 region has the DNA TGTGCCAGCAGTTTTGGAGGGGGCGTTTTGGAGACCCAGTACTTC. Its translation: CASSFGGGVLETQYF.

The J gene is TRBJ2-1, the V gene TRBV7-8, with 11 positions matching TRBD2. CDR1 is SGHVS and CDR2 is FQNEAQ in the germline V gene. This CDR3 has 17 amino acids. With 5 bases clipped from V and 4 bases from J, the junction kept 10 bases outside the gene matches. This CDR3 reads CASSPQPGLAAYNEQFF. In nucleotides, the CDR3 is TGTGCCAGCAGCCCGCAACCGGGACTAGCGGCTTACAATGAGCAGTTCTTC.

This clone was seen a few times. V is TRBV4-2 and J is TRBJ1-1; weak D call: TRBD1 (5 bases). CDR3 length equals 14 residues. Germline V gene lookup returns CDR1 LGHNA and CDR2 YNFKEQ. V lost 0 bases, J lost 7 bases, and 12 bases lay in between. CDR3 nucleotides: TGTGCCAGCAGCCAAGATGGGACGGTCAATGAAGCTTTCTTT. Its protein is CASSQDGTVNEAFF.

This chain joins TRBV18 and TRBJ1-2; TRBD1 matches at 8 bases. The trim removed 6 bases at V and 6 bases at J, leaving 9 bases unmatched. CDR1 is KGHSH and CDR2 is LQKENI in the germline V gene. CDR3 length: 14 amino acids. CDR3: CASSPTGDLHGYTF. CDR3 in DNA: TGTGCCAGCTCGCCGACAGGGGATTTGCATGGCTACACCTTC.

This clone was counted a few times. The chain carries TRBV2 and TRBJ1-1; D ambiguous. The V end was cut by 1 base, the J end by 7 bases, with 10 bases between. Germline CDR1 is SNHLY and CDR2 is FYNNEI. The CDR3 spans 13 residues. CDR3 DNA sequence: TGTGCCAGCAGTGAAGGGTATTCCGTTGAAGCTTTCTTT. It specifies CASSEGYSVEAFF. Supplemented by reference TRBV2 and TRBJ1-1, the full variable domain reads EPEVTQTPSHQVTQMGQEVILRCVPISNHLYFYWYRQILGQKVEFLVSFYNNEISEKSEIFDDQFSVERPDGSNFTLKIRSTKLEDSAMYFCASSEGYSVEAFFGQGTRLTVV.

The gene calls are TRBV6-1 and TRBJ2-3; 8 bases are a match to TRBD2. J gave up 1 base and V 4 bases, and 7 bases lay outside the gene matches. There are 16 residues in the CDR3. In germline, CDR1 is MNHNS, CDR2 SASEGT. Written as DNA, the CDR3 is TGTGCCAGCAGTGGGGGGACTAGTGGGGGCACAGATACGCAGTATTTT. Protein sequence: CASSGGTSGGTDTQYF.

The V and J genes are TRBV30 and TRBJ2-1, with TRBD2 matching over 11 bases. The trim removed 0 bases at V and 8 bases at J, leaving 3 bases unmatched. Germline loops: CDR1 GTSNPN, CDR2 SVGIG (reference sequence). CDR3 length: 14 amino acids. CDR3 loop: CAWSVLAGVDEQFF. The CDR3 nucleotides read TGTGCCTGGAGTGTACTAGCGGGAGTGGATGAGCAGTTCTTC.

Here the CDR3 DNA reads TGTGCCAGCAGCGTAACCCCTAGCGGGAGTCAGGGTACGCAGTATTTT. Translating it yields CASSVTPSGSQGTQYF. V is TRBV9 and J is TRBJ2-3; 10 bases map to TRBD2. The CDR3 totals 16 residues. V lost 1 base to trimming and J lost 8 bases; unmatched junction nucleotides: 10. The germline V gene encodes CDR1 SGDLS and CDR2 YYNGEE. Supplemented by reference TRBV9 and TRBJ2-3, the full variable domain reads DSGVTQTPKHLITATGQRVTLRCSPRSGDLSVYWYQQSLDQGLQFLIQYYNGEERAKGNILERFSAQQFPDLHSELNLSSLELGDSALYFCASSVTPSGSQGTQYFGPGTRLTVL.

J is TRBJ2-7 and V is TRBV28, with D possibly matching TRBD2 (6 bases). The CDR3 runs to 16 residues. Germline V lookup: CDR1 MDHEN, CDR2 SYDVKM. Trimming took off 5 bases at V and 3 bases at J, with 20 bases between the two ends. The CDR3 protein is CASSMDSGAGLYEQYF. As DNA, the CDR3 is TGTGCCAGCAGTATGGACTCTGGAGCGGGTCTCTACGAGCAGTACTTC.

This clone was seen a single time. The rearrangement links TRBV19 to TRBJ2-4; TRBD1 matches 12 bases. V shed 5 bases, J shed 1 base, and the junction held 9 bases outside the gene matches. The CDR3 is made up of 18 amino acids. Germline lookup yields CDR1 LNHDA and CDR2 SQIVND (reference sequence). The CDR3 is CASSSPGQGATAKNIQYF. In DNA form, the CDR3 reads TGTGCCAGTAGTTCGCCGGGACAGGGGGCTACTGCCAAAAACATTCAGTACTTC.

The chain combines TRBV6-1 with TRBJ2-2; 10 bases map to TRBD2. V lost 7 bases, J lost 3 bases, and 5 bases stayed unmatched. Germline CDR1 and CDR2: MNHNS and SASEGT. The CDR3 is 15 amino acids. The CDR3 sequence is CASTKSGRDTGELFF. CDR3 DNA sequence: TGTGCCAGCACAAAGAGCGGGAGGGACACCGGGGAGCTGTTTTTT.

The chain employs TRBV11-2 and TRBJ1-3; D gene unclear. Germline V CDR1 and CDR2: SGHAT, FQNNGV. CDR3 size: 14 residues. The V end lost 4 bases, the J end lost 4 bases, and 11 bases lay between the germline ends. The CDR3 protein is CASSSTKTGNTIYF. CDR3 sequence (DNA): TGTGCCAGCAGCTCGACCAAAACCGGAAACACCATATATTTT.